This T cell receptor (beta chain) is drawn from a study of blood T cell repertoires in COVID-19. Study overall: Sites in the United States, Italy and Spain provided acute and convalescent COVID-19 samples. T cells, B-cell-depleted T cells, or PBMCs supplied cDNA or gDNA.

Germline CDR1 reads LGHDT; CDR2 reads YNNKEL (reference sequence). J gave up 9 bases and V 4 bases, and 6 bases lay outside the gene matches. The length of the CDR3 is 15 residues. Per the study methods: Cell counts per sample came from amplifying reference gene primers. The method was immunoSEQ multiplex PCR; TCRdb's version includes in-frame clones alone and lacks a portion of them. V and J calls and clone size are as listed in that table; D and trimming were resolved from the DNA. This table holds some 280,000 clones, 86% found once. Sequencing input: peripheral blood. The receptor was derived from a woman in her 30s with active or convalescent COVID-19. V and J are TRBV3-1 (or the pseudogene TRBV3-2) and TRBJ1-6; 10 bases map to TRBD1. As DNA, the CDR3 is TGTGCCAGCAGCCTCGGACAGGGGGTGGTTTCACCCCTCCACTTT. Translation gives CASSLGQGVVSPLHF.